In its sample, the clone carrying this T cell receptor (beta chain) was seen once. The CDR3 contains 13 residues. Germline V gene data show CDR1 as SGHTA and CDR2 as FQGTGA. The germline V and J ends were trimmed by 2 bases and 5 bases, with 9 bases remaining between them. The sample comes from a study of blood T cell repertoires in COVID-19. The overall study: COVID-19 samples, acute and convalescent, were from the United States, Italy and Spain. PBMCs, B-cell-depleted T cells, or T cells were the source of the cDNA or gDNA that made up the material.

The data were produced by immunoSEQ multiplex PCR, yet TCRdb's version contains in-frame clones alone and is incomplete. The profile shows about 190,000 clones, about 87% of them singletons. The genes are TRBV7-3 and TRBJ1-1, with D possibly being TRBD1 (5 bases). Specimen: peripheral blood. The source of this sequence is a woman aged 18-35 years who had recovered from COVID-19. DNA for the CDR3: TGTGCCAGCAGCTTAGGGGCTCGGACTGAAGCTTTCTTT. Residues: CASSLGARTEAFF. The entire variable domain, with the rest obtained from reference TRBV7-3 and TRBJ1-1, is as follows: GAGVSQTPSNKVTEKGKYVELRCDPISGHTALYWYRQSLGQGPEFLIYFQGTGAADDSGLPNDRFFAVRPEGSVSTLKIQRTERGDSAVYLCASSLGARTEAFFGQGTRLTVV.